This T cell receptor beta chain emerged from a study of blood T cell repertoires in COVID-19. Here immunoSEQ multiplex PCR was the method, and the copy in TCRdb shows in-frame clones only, minus some. The profile covers about 12,000 clones, with about 78% appearing a single time and about 35% taken by the ten largest. The CDR3 runs to 15 residues. Germline V gives CDR1 SEHNR, CDR2 FQNEAQ (reference sequence). V trimming: 5 bases; J trimming: 1 base; junction bases outside the gene matches: 5. The chain links TRBV7-9 to TRBJ1-1; 9 positions agree with TRBD1. This TCR derives from a human donor in a cohort sampled during active COVID-19. Sequencing input: peripheral blood. Here the CDR3 DNA reads TGTGCCAGCAGCCCGGGGGACAGGGCGAACACTGAAGCTTTCTTT. Translation: CASSPGDRANTEAFF.